Detailed here is one T cell receptor (beta chain). What it recognizes is unknown. This entry is derived from a study of cytomegalovirus exposure and HLA in healthy donors. PCR primers comprised 60 Vbeta and 13 Jbeta primers. Produced via immunoSEQ multiplex PCR; TCRdb's table is partial and in-frame only. The profile shows some 120,000 clones, about 70% of them singletons. Deletions cut 0 bases from V and 4 bases from J, with 16 bases between. Germline CDR1 reads SGHDT; CDR2 reads YYEEEE. The CDR3 totals 16 residues. General observations from the study: A later analysis found that most CMV-associated TCR beta chains appeared HLA-restricted.

The J gene is TRBJ2-5, the V gene TRBV5-6, with TRBD1 as a possible D gene (7 bases). The sequence came from a middle-aged woman in good health and CMV-seronegative. The sequenced sample consisted of PBMCs. CDR3 residues: CASSLAGGSVGETQYF. The CDR3 DNA follows: TGTGCCAGCAGCTTGGCAGGGGGGTCGGTAGGAGAGACCCAGTACTTC. Combining the CDR3 with reference TRBV5-6 and TRBJ2-5 gives the whole variable domain DAGVTQSPTHLIKTRGQQVTLRCSPKSGHDTVSWYQQALGQGPQFIFQYYEEEERQRGNFPDRFSGHQFPNYSSELNVNALLLGDSALYLCASSLAGGSVGETQYFGPGTRLLVL.